Listed below are T cell receptor beta chains from one sample, sequenced in a study of OX40 agonist ivuxolimab in advanced cancers. Method: immunoSEQ multiplex PCR; TCRdb's copy keeps in-frame clones and lacks some. The table has roughly 24,000 clones, around 84% seen once. The source was CD4+ or CD8+ T cells sorted from blood, collected in a trial of the OX40 agonist ivuxolimab. The source of these receptors is an adult with an advanced solid tumor such as melanoma, head and neck, liver or kidney cancer. Each CDR3 is given with its conserved first and last residue. A D gene is named only where the DNA matches it firmly. A clone size is listed for some rows: how often the clone was seen (once, few, many), or a class if it is expanded.

D	V	J	size	DNA	CDR3
-	TRBV5-4	TRBJ2-7	-	TGTGCCAGCAGCTTGCTGGCCTCCTACGAGCAGTACTTC	CASSLLASYEQYF
TRBD1	TRBV9	TRBJ2-2	-	TGTGCCAGCAGCGTAGGGTGGACAGGATACACCGGGGAGCTGTTTTTT	CASSVGWTGYTGELFF
-	TRBV4-1	TRBJ1-2	few	TGCGCCAGCAGCCAGCTCACGACGGGAGGCTACACCTTC	CASSQLTTGGYTF
TRBD2	TRBV7-9	TRBJ2-7	-	TGTGCCAGCAGCGCGCTGGGGACTAGCAATTCCTACGAGCAGTACTTC	CASSALGTSNSYEQYF
TRBD2	TRBV7-8	TRBJ2-3	-	TGTGCCAGCAGCTTTATAGCGGGAAGAACAGATACGCAGTATTTT	CASSFIAGRTDTQYF
TRBD2	TRBV2	TRBJ2-3	-	TGTGCCAGCAGTGTCGGACTAGAGGCTACGCAGTATTTT	CASSVGLEATQYF
-	TRBV19	TRBJ2-6	-	TGTGCCAGTAGACCCCTCTCTGGGGCCAACGTCCTGACTTTC	CASRPLSGANVLTF
TRBD1	TRBV5-6	TRBJ1-2	-	TGTGCCAGCAGCTGGGACAGGGGGCAAGTCTACACCTTC	CASSWDRGQVYTF
-	TRBV6-5	TRBJ2-7	-	TGTGCCAGCAGTTACCAGGGGGGCTCCTACGAGCAGTACTTC	CASSYQGGSYEQYF
-	TRBV5-1	TRBJ1-3	-	TGCGCCAGTTCGGCCCAGGGATCCTCTGGAAACACCATATATTTT	CASSAQGSSGNTIYF
TRBD1	TRBV10-3	TRBJ1-1	-	TGTGCCATCAAAAGGACAGGCCCGAACACTGAAGCTTTCTTT	CAIKRTGPNTEAFF
-	TRBV4-3	TRBJ1-4	-	TGCGCCAGCAGCACAGGCCTCGCAACTAATGAAAAACTGTTTTTT	CASSTGLATNEKLFF
-	TRBV27	TRBJ1-5	-	TGTGCCAGCAGTTTATGGGCAGATAGCAATCAGCCCCAGCATTTT	CASSLWADSNQPQHF
TRBD1	TRBV19	TRBJ1-4	-	TGTGCCACCCGACAGGGGGCTGGTGAAAAACTGTTTTTT	CATRQGAGEKLFF
-	TRBV7-9	TRBJ2-7	-	TGTGCCAGCAGCCTGGAGATAGGAGTACCCCGCGAGCAGTACTTC	CASSLEIGVPREQYF
-	TRBV7-2	TRBJ2-2	-	TGTGCCAGCAGCTTAGTTGTCGGGGTCGGTACCGGGGAGCTGTTTTTT	CASSLVVGVGTGELFF
-	TRBV12-1	TRBJ2-1	-	TGTGCCAGCAGAGATAGGACTAGCGGGAGGGTAGGTTCCAATGAGCAGTTCTTC	CASRDRTSGRVGSNEQFF
TRBD1	TRBV7-3	TRBJ2-3	-	TGTGCCAGCAGCTCCGACAGGGCGGGAGATACGCAGTATTTT	CASSSDRAGDTQYF
-	TRBV5-4	TRBJ2-5	-	TGTGCCAGCAGCTATAGAGGAGGTCAAGAGACCCAGTACTTC	CASSYRGGQETQYF
TRBD2	TRBV10-3	TRBJ2-1	-	TGTGCCATCAGTGCCGCTAGCGGGAGCAATGAGCAGTTCTTC	CAISAASGSNEQFF
-	TRBV4-2	TRBJ2-1	once	TGTGCCAGCAAGGCTAGCTTGGCCAATGAGCAGTTCTTC	CASKASLANEQFF
TRBD2	TRBV10-1	TRBJ2-7	-	TGCGCCAGCAGTGAGAGCCTAGCGGGACTTTACGAGCAGTACTTC	CASSESLAGLYEQYF
-	TRBV5-8	TRBJ2-7	-	TGTGCCAGCAGCTTGGTCCGGGGTCAGGGAACCTACGAGCAGTACTTC	CASSLVRGQGTYEQYF
TRBD1	TRBV7-9	TRBJ1-5	few	TGTGCCAGCAGCTTAGAGGGGGCTCAGCCCCAGCATTTT	CASSLEGAQPQHF